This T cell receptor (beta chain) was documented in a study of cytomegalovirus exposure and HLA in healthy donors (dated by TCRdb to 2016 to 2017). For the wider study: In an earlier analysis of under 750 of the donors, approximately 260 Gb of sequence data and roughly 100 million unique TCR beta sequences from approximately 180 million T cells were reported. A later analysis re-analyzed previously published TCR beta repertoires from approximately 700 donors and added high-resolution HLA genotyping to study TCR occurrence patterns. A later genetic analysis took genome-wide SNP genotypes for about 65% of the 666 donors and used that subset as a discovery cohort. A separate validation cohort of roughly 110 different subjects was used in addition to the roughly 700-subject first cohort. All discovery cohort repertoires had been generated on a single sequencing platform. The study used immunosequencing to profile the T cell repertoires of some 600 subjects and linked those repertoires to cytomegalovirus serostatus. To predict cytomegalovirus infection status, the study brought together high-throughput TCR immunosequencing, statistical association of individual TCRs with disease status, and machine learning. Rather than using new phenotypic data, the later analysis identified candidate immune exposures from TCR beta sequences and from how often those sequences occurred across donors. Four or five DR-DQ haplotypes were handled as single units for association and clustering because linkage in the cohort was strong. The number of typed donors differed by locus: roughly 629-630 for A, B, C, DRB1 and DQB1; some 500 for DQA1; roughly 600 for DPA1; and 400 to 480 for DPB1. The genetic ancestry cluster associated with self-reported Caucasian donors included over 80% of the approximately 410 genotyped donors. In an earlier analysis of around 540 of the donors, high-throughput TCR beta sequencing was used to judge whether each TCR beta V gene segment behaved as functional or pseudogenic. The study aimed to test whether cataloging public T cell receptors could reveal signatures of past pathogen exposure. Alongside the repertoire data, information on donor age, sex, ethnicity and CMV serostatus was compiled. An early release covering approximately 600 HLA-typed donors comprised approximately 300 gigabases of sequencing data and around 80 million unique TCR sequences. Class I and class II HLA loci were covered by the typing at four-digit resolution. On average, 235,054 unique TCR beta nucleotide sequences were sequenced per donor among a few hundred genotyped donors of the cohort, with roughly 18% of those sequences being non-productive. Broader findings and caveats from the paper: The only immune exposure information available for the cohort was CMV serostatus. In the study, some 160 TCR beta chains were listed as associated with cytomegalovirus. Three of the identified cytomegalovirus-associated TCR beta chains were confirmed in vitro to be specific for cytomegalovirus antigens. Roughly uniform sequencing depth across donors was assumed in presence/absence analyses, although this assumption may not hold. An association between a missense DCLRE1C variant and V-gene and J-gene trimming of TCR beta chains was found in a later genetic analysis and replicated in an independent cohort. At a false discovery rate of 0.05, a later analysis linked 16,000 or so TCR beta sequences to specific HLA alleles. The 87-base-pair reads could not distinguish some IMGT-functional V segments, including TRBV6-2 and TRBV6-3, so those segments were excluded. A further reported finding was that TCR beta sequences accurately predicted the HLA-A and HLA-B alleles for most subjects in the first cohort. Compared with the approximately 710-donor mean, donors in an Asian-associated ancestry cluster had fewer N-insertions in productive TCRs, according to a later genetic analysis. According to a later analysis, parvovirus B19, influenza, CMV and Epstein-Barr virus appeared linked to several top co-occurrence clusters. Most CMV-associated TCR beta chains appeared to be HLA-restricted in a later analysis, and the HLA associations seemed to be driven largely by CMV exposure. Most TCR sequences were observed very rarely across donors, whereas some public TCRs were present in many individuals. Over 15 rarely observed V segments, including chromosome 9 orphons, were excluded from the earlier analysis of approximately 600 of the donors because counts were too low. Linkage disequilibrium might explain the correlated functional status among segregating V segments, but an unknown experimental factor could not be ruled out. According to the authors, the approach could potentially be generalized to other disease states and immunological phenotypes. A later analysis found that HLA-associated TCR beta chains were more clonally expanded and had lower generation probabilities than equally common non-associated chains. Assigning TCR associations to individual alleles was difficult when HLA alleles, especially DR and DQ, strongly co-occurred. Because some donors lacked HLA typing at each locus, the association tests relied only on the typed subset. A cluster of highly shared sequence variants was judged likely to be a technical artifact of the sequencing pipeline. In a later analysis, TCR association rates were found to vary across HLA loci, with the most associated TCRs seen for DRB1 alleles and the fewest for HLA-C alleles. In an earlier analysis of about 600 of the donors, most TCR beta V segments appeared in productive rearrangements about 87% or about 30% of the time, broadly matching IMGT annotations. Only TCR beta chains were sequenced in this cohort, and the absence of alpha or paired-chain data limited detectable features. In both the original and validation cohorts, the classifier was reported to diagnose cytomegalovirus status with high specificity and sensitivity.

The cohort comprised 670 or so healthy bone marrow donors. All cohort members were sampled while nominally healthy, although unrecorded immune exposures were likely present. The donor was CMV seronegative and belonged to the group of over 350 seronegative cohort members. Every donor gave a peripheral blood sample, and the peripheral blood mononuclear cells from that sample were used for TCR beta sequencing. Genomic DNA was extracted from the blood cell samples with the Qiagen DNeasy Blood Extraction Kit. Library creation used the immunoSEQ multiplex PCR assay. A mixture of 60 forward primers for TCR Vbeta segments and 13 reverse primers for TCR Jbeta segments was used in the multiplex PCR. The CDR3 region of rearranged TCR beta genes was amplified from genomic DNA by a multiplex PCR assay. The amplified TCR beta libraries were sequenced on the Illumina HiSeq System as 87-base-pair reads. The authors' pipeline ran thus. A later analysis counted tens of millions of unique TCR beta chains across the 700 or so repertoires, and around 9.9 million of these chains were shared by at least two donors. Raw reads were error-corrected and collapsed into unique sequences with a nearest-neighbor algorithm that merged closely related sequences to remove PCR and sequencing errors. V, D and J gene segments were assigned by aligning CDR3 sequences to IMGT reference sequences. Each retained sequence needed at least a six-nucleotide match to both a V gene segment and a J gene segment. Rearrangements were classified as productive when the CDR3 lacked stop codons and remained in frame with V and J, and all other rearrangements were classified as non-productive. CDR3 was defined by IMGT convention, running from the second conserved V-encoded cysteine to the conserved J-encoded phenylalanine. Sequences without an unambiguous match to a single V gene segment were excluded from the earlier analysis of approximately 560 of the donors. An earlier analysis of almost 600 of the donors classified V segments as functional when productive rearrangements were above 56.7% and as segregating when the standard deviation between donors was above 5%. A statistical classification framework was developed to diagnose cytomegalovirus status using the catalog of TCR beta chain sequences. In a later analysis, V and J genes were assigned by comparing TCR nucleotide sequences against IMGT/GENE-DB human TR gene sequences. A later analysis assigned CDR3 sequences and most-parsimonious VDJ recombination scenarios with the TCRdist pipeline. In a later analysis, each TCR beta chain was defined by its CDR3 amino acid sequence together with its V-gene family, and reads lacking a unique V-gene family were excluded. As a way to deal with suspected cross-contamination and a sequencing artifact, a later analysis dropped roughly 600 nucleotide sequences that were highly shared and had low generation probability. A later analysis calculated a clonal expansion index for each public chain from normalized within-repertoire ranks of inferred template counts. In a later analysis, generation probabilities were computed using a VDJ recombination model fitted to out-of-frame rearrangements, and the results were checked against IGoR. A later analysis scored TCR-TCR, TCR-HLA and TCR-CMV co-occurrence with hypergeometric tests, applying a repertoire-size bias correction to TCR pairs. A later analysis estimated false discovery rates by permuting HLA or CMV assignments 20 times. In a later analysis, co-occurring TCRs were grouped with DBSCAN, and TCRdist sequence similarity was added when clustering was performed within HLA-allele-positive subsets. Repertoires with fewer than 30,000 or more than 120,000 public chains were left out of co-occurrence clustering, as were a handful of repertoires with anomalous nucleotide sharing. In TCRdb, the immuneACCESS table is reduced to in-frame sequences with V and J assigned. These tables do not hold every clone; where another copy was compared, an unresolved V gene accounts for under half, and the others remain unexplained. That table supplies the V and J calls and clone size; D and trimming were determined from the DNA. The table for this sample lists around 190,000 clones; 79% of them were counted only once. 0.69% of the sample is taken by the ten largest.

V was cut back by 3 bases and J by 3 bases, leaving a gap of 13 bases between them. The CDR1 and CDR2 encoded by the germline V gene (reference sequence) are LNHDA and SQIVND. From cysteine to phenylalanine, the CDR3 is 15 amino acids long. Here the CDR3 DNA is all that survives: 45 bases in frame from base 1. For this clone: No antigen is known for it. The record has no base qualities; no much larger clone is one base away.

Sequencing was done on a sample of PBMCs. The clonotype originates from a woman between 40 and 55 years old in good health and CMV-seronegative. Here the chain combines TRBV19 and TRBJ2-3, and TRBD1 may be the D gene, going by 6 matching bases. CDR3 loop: CASSIVAQGTDTQYF. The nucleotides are TGTGCCAGTAGTATTGTAGCCCAGGGGACAGATACGCAGTATTTT.